Below, one T cell receptor beta chain is given with its context. The sample comes from a study of blood T cell repertoires in COVID-19. The assay was immunoSEQ multiplex PCR, and TCRdb's table has in-frame clones only and misses some. The sample shows around 210,000 clones, around nine tenths of them seen only once. From germline, CDR1 is SQVTM and CDR2 ANQGSEA. With 7 bases clipped from V and 7 bases from J, the junction kept 9 bases outside the gene matches. The CDR3 runs to 13 residues. Source material: peripheral blood. The rearrangement links TRBV29-1 to TRBJ1-4, with 7 positions matching TRBD1. The sequence derives from a man aged 50 to 60 with COVID-19, enrolled during active disease. This CDR3 reads CSAQGEGIEKLFF. The CDR3 DNA follows: TGCAGCGCCCAGGGGGAAGGTATTGAAAAACTGTTTTTT.